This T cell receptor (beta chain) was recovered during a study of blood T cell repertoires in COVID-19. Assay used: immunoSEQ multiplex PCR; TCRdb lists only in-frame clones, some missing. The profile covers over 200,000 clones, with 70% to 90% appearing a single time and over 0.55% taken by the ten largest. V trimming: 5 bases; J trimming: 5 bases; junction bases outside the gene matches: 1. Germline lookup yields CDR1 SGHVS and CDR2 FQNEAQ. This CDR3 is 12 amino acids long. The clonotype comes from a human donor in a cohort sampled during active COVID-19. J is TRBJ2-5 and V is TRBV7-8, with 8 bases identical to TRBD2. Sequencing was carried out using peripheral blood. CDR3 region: CASSRGGETQYF. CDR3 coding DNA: TGTGCCAGCAGCCGCGGGGGGGAGACCCAGTACTTC.